The 20 T cell receptor beta chains in this list originate from one sample, sequenced in a study of response to subunit inactivated influenza vaccine. TCRdb reprocessed the RT-PCR reads with MiXCR, giving one entry per CDR3 protein. The sample has some 200,000 distinct CDR3 sequences, roughly 12% seen once. In addition, the sample was reused for a study of T cells expressing NK-cell markers. Per that study: UMIs accompanied the 5'RACE template switching by which TCR beta cDNA was made.

The sample consisted of CD8+ T cells sorted from PBMCs, taken 12 days after vaccination. The origin of the receptors is a man aged 50-59 years who received an inactivated influenza vaccine.

This clonotype was recorded a few times. J is TRBJ2-1 and V is TRBV12-3 or TRBV12-4; no clear D gene. The CDR3 has 12 amino acids. Trimming took off 4 bases at V and 8 bases at J, with 9 bases between the two ends. The CDR3: CASSYVFDEQFF. In DNA, the CDR3 is TGTGCCAGCAGTTATGTATTCGATGAGCAGTTCTTC.

This rearrangement joins TRBV6-2 or TRBV6-3 to TRBJ2-1; 14 positions agree with TRBD2. Trimming removed 0 bases from V and 9 bases from J; junction bases left unmatched: 7. Germline V lookup: CDR1 MNHEY, CDR2 SVGEGT. This CDR3 is 17 amino acids long. The CDR3 sequence is CASSYSTTSGGAFEQFF. CDR3 nucleotide sequence: TGTGCCAGCAGTTACTCGACGACTAGCGGGGGGGCCTTTGAGCAGTTCTTC.

This clonotype was counted a few times. V usage is TRBV9 and J usage is TRBJ1-4; possible D gene TRBD1, 6 bases. CDR1 and CDR2 from the germline V gene are SGDLS and YYNGEE. The CDR3 is made up of 17 amino acids. The V end was cut by 0 bases, the J end by 4 bases, with 16 bases between. The CDR3 sequence is CASSVDKGGRNNEKLFF. Here the CDR3 DNA reads TGTGCCAGCAGCGTAGACAAAGGGGGGCGGAATAATGAAAAACTGTTTTTT.

This clonotype occurred a few times. The CDR3 region has the DNA TGTGCCAGCAGCTTAGGGCAGGGGGCGGGAAATGAGCAGTTCTTC. Amino acid sequence: CASSLGQGAGNEQFF. The rearrangement links TRBV7-8 to TRBJ2-1; 8 bases fit TRBD1. CDR1 SGHVS and CDR2 FQNEAQ come from the germline V gene. The V and J ends lost 1 base and 7 bases, in that order; junction bases with no gene match: 6. This CDR3 region has 15 residues.

The genes are TRBV7-9 and TRBJ2-7; tentatively, D is TRBD1 (6 bases). The CDR3 runs 13 residues. Germline V lookup: CDR1 SEHNR, CDR2 FQNEAQ (reference sequence). The V and J ends lost 7 bases and 3 bases respectively, with 13 bases between them. In DNA form, the CDR3 reads TGTGCCAGCATGGAGACAGGCCTCTACGAGCAGTACTTC. It yields the protein CASMETGLYEQYF. Complete variable domain (other parts from reference TRBV7-9 and TRBJ2-7): DTGVSQNPRHKITKRGQNVTFRCDPISEHNRLYWYRQTLGQGPEFLTYFQNEAQLEKSRLLSDRFSAERPKGSFSTLEIQRTEQGDSAMYLCASMETGLYEQYFGPGTRLTVT.

This chain connects TRBV12-3 or TRBV12-4 to TRBJ1-3, with 7 bases lining up with TRBD1. CDR3 length: 17 amino acids. The ends lost 5 bases at V and 1 base at J; junction bases unmatched: 11. This CDR3 is CASSDPSGQESGNTIYF. CDR3 sequence (DNA): TGTGCCAGCAGTGACCCGAGCGGACAGGAATCTGGAAACACCATATATTTT.

This chain links TRBV7-9 with TRBJ2-7; unclear D gene. CDR1 is SEHNR and CDR2 is FQNEAQ in the germline V gene (reference sequence). V was clipped by 5 bases and J by 2 bases, with 10 bases between them. The CDR3 runs to 13 residues. The CDR3 nucleotides are TGTGCCAGCAGCGGCTCAAGAACCTACGAGCAGTACTTC. Its translation: CASSGSRTYEQYF.

This clonotype has only a few counts. The chain employs TRBV15 and TRBJ2-7; D possibly corresponds to TRBD2 (6 bases). CDR1 is LNHNV and CDR2 is YYDKDF in the germline V gene (reference sequence). V was cut by 1 base and J by 3 bases, with 13 bases left in between. This CDR3 is built from 15 residues. CDR3 region: CATSRALGGVYEQYF. DNA for the CDR3: TGTGCCACCAGCAGAGCCCTCGGGGGAGTCTACGAGCAGTACTTC.

This clonotype was seen a handful of times. The chain recombines TRBV20-1 with TRBJ2-5; the match to TRBD1 covers 11 bases. Looked up from germline, CDR1 is DFQATT and CDR2 is SNEGSKA (reference sequence). Unmatched junction bases numbered 7, after V lost 3 bases and J lost 4 bases. CDR3 length: 15 amino acids. CDR3 nucleotides: TGCAGTGCTAGGGCGGACAGGGGGCCTCGAGAGACCCAGTACTTC. This sequence encodes CSARADRGPRETQYF.

The rearrangement uses TRBV11-2 and TRBJ2-3; D not resolved. The CDR3 has 16 residues. In germline, CDR1 is SGHAT, CDR2 FQNNGV. V lost 2 bases to trimming and J lost 4 bases, with 16 bases between them. The CDR3 sequence is CASSLFMRAEADTQYF. The CDR3 bases are TGTGCCAGCAGCTTATTCATGCGAGCCGAGGCAGATACGCAGTATTTT.

The chain carries TRBV20-1 and TRBJ2-5; a possible D gene is TRBD2 (7 bases). Trimming took off 0 bases at V and 2 bases at J, with 19 bases between the two ends. In germline, CDR1 is DFQATT, CDR2 SNEGSKA (reference sequence). This CDR3 is built from 17 residues. In nucleotides, the CDR3 is TGCAGTGCTAGAGATAAAGGGAGGGGGAGGACGCAAGAGACCCAGTACTTC. Translated, it gives CSARDKGRGRTQETQYF.

Only a few counts were recorded for this clonotype. The J gene is TRBJ2-1, the V gene TRBV12-3 or TRBV12-4, with 7 nucleotides matching TRBD1. Trimming removed 1 base from V and 8 bases from J; junction bases left unmatched: 14. The CDR3 extends over 17 amino acids. For the CDR3, the DNA is TGTGCCAGCAGTTTAGTCCCTACCGGGACAGCCTTGGATGAGCAGTTCTTC. This sequence encodes CASSLVPTGTALDEQFF.

This chain links TRBV7-9 with TRBJ2-7; 9 bases are a match to TRBD1. Germline V gene data show CDR1 as SEHNR and CDR2 as FQNEAQ (reference sequence). The CDR3 contains 14 residues. V lost 5 bases to trimming and J lost 5 bases; unmatched junction nucleotides: 7. In nucleotides, the CDR3 is TGTGCCAGCAGCCAAAGGACAGGGGACCACGAGCAGTACTTC. The encoded protein is CASSQRTGDHEQYF.

This clonotype was counted a few times. CDR3 residues: CASSRGGEAFF. CDR3 coding DNA: TGTGCCAGCAGCCGGGGGGGTGAAGCTTTCTTT. V gene TRBV11-2 combines with J gene TRBJ1-1; D might be TRBD1 (5 bases). The CDR3 contains 11 residues. Germline CDR1 reads SGHAT; CDR2 reads FQNNGV. V lost 5 bases, J lost 7 bases, and 8 bases lay in between.

The gene calls are TRBV2 and TRBJ2-2; 7 bases map to TRBD1. Germline CDR1 SNHLY, CDR2 FYNNEI. Trimming removed 8 bases from V and 6 bases from J; junction bases left unmatched: 9. The CDR3 is 14 amino acids. The CDR3 here is CASGQVHSPGELFF. The CDR3 DNA reads TGTGCCAGCGGACAGGTCCATTCTCCCGGGGAGCTGTTTTTT. The whole variable domain, remainder taken from reference TRBV2 and TRBJ2-2, is EPEVTQTPSHQVTQMGQEVILRCVPISNHLYFYWYRQILGQKVEFLVSFYNNEISEKSEIFDDQFSVERPDGSNFTLKIRSTKLEDSAMYFCASGQVHSPGELFFGEGSRLTVL.

This clonotype was detected ten times or more. This rearrangement joins TRBV20-1 to TRBJ1-6; 8 nucleotides match TRBD1. The length of the CDR3 is 17 residues. J lost 7 bases, V lost 2 bases, and 13 bases had no gene match. Germline-derived CDR1 and CDR2 are DFQATT and SNEGSKA (reference sequence). This chain's CDR3 is CSARKSAVTGDNSPLHF. The CDR3 DNA follows: TGCAGTGCTAGAAAGTCCGCGGTGACAGGGGACAATTCACCCCTCCACTTT.

This sequence joins TRBV7-2 and TRBJ2-3; D tentatively fits TRBD1 or TRBD2 (6 bases each). V lost 2 bases and J 6 bases, leaving 18 bases between the germline ends. The CDR3 consists of 16 residues. Germline-derived CDR1 and CDR2 are SGHTA and FQGNSA. The CDR3 region is CASSLPGAQTMDTQYF. CDR3 nucleotides: TGTGCCAGCAGCTTACCGGGGGCACAGACTATGGATACGCAGTATTTT.

The chain combines TRBV27 with TRBJ2-1, with TRBD2 matching 8 bases. CDR1 and CDR2 (germline): MNHEY, SMNVEV (reference sequence). The CDR3 consists of 17 residues. Losses at the gene ends were 9 bases for V and 3 bases for J; bases not matched to a gene: 16. CDR3 sequence: CASFERQRGPDYNEQFF. In DNA, the CDR3 is TGTGCCAGTTTCGAACGCCAGCGGGGGCCAGACTACAATGAGCAGTTCTTC.

The V and J genes are TRBV30 and TRBJ1-5; D unresolved. V dropped 5 bases and J dropped 4 bases, with 12 bases sitting between them. This CDR3 comprises 13 residues. Germline CDR1 GTSNPN, CDR2 SVGIG (reference sequence). CDR3 sequence (DNA): TGTGCCTGGGAGCCGGGTCCGAATCAGCCCCAGCATTTT. Translating gives CAWEPGPNQPQHF.

This clonotype was counted at least ten times. This rearrangement joins TRBV28 to TRBJ2-1; the D gene could be TRBD1 or TRBD2 (5 bases each). CDR1 and CDR2 (germline): MDHEN, SYDVKM. The germline V and J ends were trimmed by 1 base and 4 bases, with 11 bases remaining between them. The CDR3 loop spans 15 amino acids. The CDR3 DNA reads as TGTGCCAGCAGTTTATCCGGGACCCTATACAATGAGCAGTTCTTC. Its protein is CASSLSGTLYNEQFF.